The 6 T cell receptor beta chains given below trace back to one sample, sequenced in a study of T cell responses to AZD1222 COVID-19 vaccine. Assay used: immunoSEQ multiplex PCR; TCRdb lists only in-frame clones, some missing. The sample yields under 150,000 clones, nearly 95% seen once. The material was peripheral blood, obtained 28 days after the second AZD1222 dose. Every receptor here comes from an adult who received the AZD1222 COVID-19 vaccine.

The V call is TRBV4-2, the J call TRBJ1-5; possibly TRBD1 for D (6 bases). Trimming pared 3 bases from V and 4 bases from J, leaving 16 bases between. The CDR3 contains 16 residues. CDR1 LGHNA and CDR2 YNFKEQ come from the germline V gene. The CDR3 loop is CASSQEIGTRNQPQHF. The CDR3 nucleotides are TGTGCCAGCAGCCAGGAAATCGGGACAAGAAATCAGCCCCAGCATTTT.

V gene TRBV18 combines with J gene TRBJ2-3; D perhaps matches TRBD2 (5 bases). Trimming took 8 bases from V and 2 from J, leaving 14 bases between them. Germline V gene lookup returns CDR1 KGHSH and CDR2 LQKENI. This CDR3 has 14 amino acids. As DNA, the CDR3 is TGTGCCAGCACGCAAGCGGAATCCACAGATACGCAGTATTTT. It is translated as CASTQAESTDTQYF.

The chain is built from TRBV5-1 and TRBJ2-1, with 12 bases lining up with TRBD2. Germline CDR1 and CDR2: SGHRS and YFSETQ. The CDR3 spans 16 residues. J was trimmed by 0 bases and V by 7 bases; bases with no gene match: 5. The CDR3 sequence: CASGTSGRSSYNEQFF. As DNA, the CDR3 is TGCGCCAGCGGGACTAGCGGGCGAAGCTCCTACAATGAGCAGTTCTTC. The full variable domain, rest sourced from reference TRBV5-1 and TRBJ2-1, is KAGVTQTPRYLIKTRGQQVTLSCSPISGHRSVSWYQQTPGQGLQFLFEYFSETQRNKGNFPGRFSGRQFSNSRSEMNVSTLELGDSALYLCASGTSGRSSYNEQFFGPGTRLTVL.

The chain combines TRBV29-1 with TRBJ1-1; 9 nucleotides agree with TRBD1. CDR1 is SQVTM and CDR2 is ANQGSEA in the germline V gene. Germline trimming cut 6 bases from V and 4 bases from J; bases unmatched to any gene: 9. This CDR3 contains 14 residues. The CDR3 loop reads CSVFTGGAGTEAFF. The CDR3 DNA sequence: TGCAGCGTCTTCACAGGGGGCGCCGGCACTGAAGCTTTCTTT.

V usage is TRBV6-5 and J usage is TRBJ1-4; tentative D call: TRBD1 (6 bases). The CDR3 covers 14 residues. The germline V gene encodes CDR1 MNHEY and CDR2 SVGAGI. V lost 5 bases and J lost 8, with 15 bases in between. The CDR3 DNA follows: TGTGCCAGCAGTAGCCGGGGGCGAGAGGAAAAACTGTTTTTT. It specifies CASSSRGREEKLFF.

This chain joins TRBV6-4 and TRBJ1-2; 8 nucleotides agree with TRBD1. The germline CDR1 and CDR2 sequences are MRHNA and SNTAGT. V lost 6 bases, J lost 8 bases, and 8 bases stayed unmatched. The CDR3 is 13 residues long. CDR3 bases: TGTGCCAGCAGCGTGGACAGGGCGGGCGGCTACACCTTC. This translates into CASSVDRAGGYTF.